This T cell receptor (beta chain) came from a study of blood T cell repertoires in COVID-19. Study-wide context: Spain, Italy and the United States supplied samples that represented acute and convalescent COVID-19.

The germline V and J ends were trimmed by 9 bases and 3 bases, with 14 bases remaining between them. The CDR3 runs to 13 residues. Germline V CDR1 and CDR2: SNHLY, FYNNEI. The assay was immunoSEQ multiplex PCR, and TCRdb's table has in-frame clones only and misses some. The repertoire consists of under 200,000 clones, with approximately 90% occurring once and the leading ten covering about 22%. The TCR sequence derives from a man between 60 and 70 years old with active or convalescent COVID-19. The chain uses TRBV2 and TRBJ1-1; D unresolved. The sequenced sample consisted of peripheral blood. CDR3 loop: CASSPEEDTEAFF. Written as DNA, the CDR3 is TGTGCCAGTAGTCCAGAGGAAGACACTGAAGCTTTCTTT. The full variable domain, its missing parts supplied by reference TRBV2 and TRBJ1-1, is EPEVTQTPSHQVTQMGQEVILRCVPISNHLYFYWYRQILGQKVEFLVSFYNNEISEKSEIFDDQFSVERPDGSNFTLKIRSTKLEDSAMYFCASSPEEDTEAFFGQGTRLTVV.